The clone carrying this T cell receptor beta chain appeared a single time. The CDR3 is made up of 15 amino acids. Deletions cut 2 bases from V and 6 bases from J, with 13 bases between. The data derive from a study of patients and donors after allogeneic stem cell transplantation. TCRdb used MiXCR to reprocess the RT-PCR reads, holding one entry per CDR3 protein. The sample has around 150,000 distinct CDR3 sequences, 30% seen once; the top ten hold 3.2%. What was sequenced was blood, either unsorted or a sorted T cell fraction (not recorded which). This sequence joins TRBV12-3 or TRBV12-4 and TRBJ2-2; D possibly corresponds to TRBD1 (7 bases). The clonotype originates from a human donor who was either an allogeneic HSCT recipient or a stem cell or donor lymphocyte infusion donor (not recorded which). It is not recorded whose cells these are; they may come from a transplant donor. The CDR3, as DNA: TGTGCCAGCAGTTTATTCGGAGGGGGCCCCGGGGAGCTGTTTTTT. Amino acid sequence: CASSLFGGGPGELFF.